Listed below are T cell receptor beta chains from one sample, sequenced in a study of shared clonotypes between healthy human individuals. The method was immunoSEQ multiplex PCR; TCRdb's version includes in-frame clones alone and lacks a portion of them. Among 2 million to 3 million clones, approximately 90% were seen once, and the ten largest hold 0.13% to 0.15%. The specimen sequenced was naive CD4+ T cells sorted from blood. The receptors come from a man aged 18 to 30 in good health. CDR3s leave out the opening cysteine and the closing phenylalanine or tryptophan. The D gene is left open where the match is weak.

TRBJ2-1,14,TRBD2,TRBV7-9,ASSLALAGGPYEQF
TRBJ2-3,10,-,TRBV10-3,AISDRVDTQY
TRBJ2-3,13,-,TRBV4-3,ASSQDRLLTDTQY
TRBJ2-5,13,-,TRBV5-5,ASSYDGWGQETQY
TRBJ2-1,14,TRBD2,TRBV5-4,ASSASGGSSYNEQF
TRBJ2-3,13,TRBD2,TRBV2,AGLAGGGSTDTQY
TRBJ1-5,11,-,TRBV7-8,ASSLADDQPQH
TRBJ1-5,10,-,TRBV9,ASSNPNQPQH
-,15,TRBD2,TRBV7-2,ASSLAASGVSSYEQY
TRBJ1-2,14,-,TRBV6-4,ASSDSAGVANYGYT
TRBJ2-7,11,-,TRBV2,ASSESAGVKQY
TRBJ2-5,11,-,TRBV6-5,ASSLLREETQY
TRBJ2-1,14,TRBD1,TRBV18,ASSPRTGGGGDEQF
TRBJ2-4,13,TRBD2,TRBV5-1,ASSRAGSAKNIQY
TRBJ2-3,13,TRBD2,TRBV10-3,AITQGLASSDTQY
TRBJ1-2,14,TRBD1,TRBV13,ASRPKTGGGPHGYT
TRBJ2-3,15,TRBD2,TRBV5-5,ASSPPTSSGREDTQY
TRBJ2-3,15,-,TRBV18,ASSPPVGGGDGDTQY
TRBJ2-2,10,-,TRBV6-1,ATGQNTGELF
TRBJ2-5,11,-,TRBV6-5,ASSYFIGETQY
TRBJ1-2,11,-,TRBV5-8,ASSQGREYGYT
TRBJ1-3,13,-,TRBV7-3,ASSLRLLWGNTIY
TRBJ2-3,11,-,TRBV10-3,ATNGASTDTQY
TRBJ1-4,14,TRBD1,TRBV4-1,ASSQDPTGGAEKLF
TRBJ2-6,13,TRBD1,TRBV27,ASGGQPSGANVLT
TRBJ2-5,12,-,TRBV5-1,ASSLAGVGETQY
TRBJ2-7,11,TRBD2,TRBV27,ASRGRERYEQY
TRBJ2-5,11,TRBD1,TRBV7-7,ASSMDRQETQY
TRBJ2-7,14,-,TRBV27,ASSFQVGTFKYEQY
TRBJ2-3,12,TRBD2,TRBV19,ASSMTSGTDTQY
TRBJ1-1,11,-,TRBV5-1,ASSFGGNTEAF
TRBJ2-7,11,TRBD1,TRBV25-1,ASRKTGTYEQY
TRBJ2-5,12,-,TRBV11-2,ASSSAGVGETQY
TRBJ2-1,13,TRBD2,TRBV6-4,ASSDSLAGNNEQF
TRBJ2-5,15,TRBD2,TRBV9,ASSPLAGGTFQETQY
TRBJ2-3,10,TRBD1,TRBV28,ASSQGSDTQY
TRBJ1-1,9,-,TRBV12-5,ASGINTEAF
TRBJ1-1,12,TRBD1,TRBV11-2,ASSPGQGAAEAF
TRBJ2-7,12,TRBD2,TRBV13,ASRYAGGRNEQY
TRBJ1-4,11,-,TRBV29-1,SVAQRLNEKLF
TRBJ1-1,9,-,TRBV7-8,ASSRGLDAF
TRBJ2-5,13,-,TRBV13,ASSLNQGTQETQY